The 27 T cell receptor beta chains below were found in one sample sequenced in a study of T cell repertoires in cytomegalovirus infection. TCRdb recomputed calls from the reads with MiXCR, one row per CDR3 protein. Of approximately 730,000 distinct CDR3 sequences listed, almost 30% were seen once; the top ten hold around 13%. These receptors are not linked to any known antigen. The sample was cultured CD8+ T cells from PBMCs, taken from culture after CMV antigen stimulation. The receptors were gathered from a human donor in good health (CMV status not recorded). Some clones in this sample may be carry-over from other donors' samples.

This clonotype occurred a few times. This chain connects TRBV15 to TRBJ1-3; possible D gene TRBD1, 5 bases. Germline CDR1 and CDR2: LNHNV and YYDKDF (reference sequence). The CDR3 extends over 16 amino acids. V was trimmed by 0 bases and J by 2 bases, leaving 11 bases between them. This CDR3 is CATSRDRRGTGNTIYF. For the CDR3, the DNA is TGTGCCACCAGCAGAGATAGAAGGGGTACTGGAAACACCATATATTTT.

The gene calls are TRBV29-1 and TRBJ1-1; D may be TRBD1 (6 bases). Trimming cost V 4 bases and J 0 bases, with 12 bases left between them. The germline V gene encodes CDR1 SQVTM and CDR2 ANQGSEA. CDR3 length: 14 amino acids. CDR3: CSVGLDRVNTEAFF. CDR3 sequence (DNA): TGCAGCGTTGGGCTGGACAGAGTGAACACTGAAGCTTTCTTT.

This chain uses TRBV5-4 with TRBJ2-2, with 12 bases that match TRBD2. Germline V gives CDR1 SGHNT, CDR2 YYREEE (reference sequence). The CDR3 has 16 amino acids. The trim removed 2 bases at V and 5 bases at J, leaving 4 bases unmatched. CDR3 nucleotide sequence: TGTGCCAGCAGCTTACTAGCGGGGGGAACGACCGGGGAGCTGTTTTTT. Protein: CASSLLAGGTTGELFF.

The chain recombines TRBV7-2 with TRBJ1-2, with 7 bases matching TRBD1. CDR3 size: 16 residues. Germline-derived CDR1 and CDR2 are SGHTA and FQGNSA. V was pared by 1 base and J by 7 bases, with 12 bases of the junction left unmatched. CDR3 residues: CASSLVGGDSVSGYTF. DNA of the CDR3: TGTGCCAGCAGCTTAGTTGGCGGGGACAGCGTCTCTGGCTACACCTTC.

The sample holds a few counts of this clonotype. The chain employs TRBV10-2 and TRBJ1-5, with D maybe TRBD1 (6 bases). Trimming took off 6 bases at V and 6 bases at J, with 12 bases between the two ends. Germline-derived CDR1 and CDR2 are WSHSY and SAAADI. The CDR3 has 13 residues. CDR3 in DNA: TGCGCCAGCAGGGATGGGGGCGGTCAGCCCCAGCATTTT. The encoded protein is CASRDGGGQPQHF.

V and J are TRBV6-8 and TRBJ1-6; D is ambiguous. The CDR3 has 18 residues. V was cut by 0 bases and J by 10 bases, with 22 bases left in between. Germline-derived CDR1 and CDR2 are MNHGY and SAAAGT. CDR3: CASSYSIDAGGISSPLHF. The CDR3 coding sequence is TGTGCCAGCAGTTACTCGATAGACGCCGGAGGGATATCCTCACCCCTCCACTTT.

The table lists this clonotype with a few counts. The CDR3 reads CASSGTGGEETQYF. The CDR3 DNA reads TGTGCCAGCAGCGGGACAGGGGGCGAGGAGACCCAGTACTTC. V gene TRBV7-4 combines with J gene TRBJ2-5; TRBD1 agrees at 12 bases. The CDR3 spans 14 residues. CDR1 is SGHVT, CDR2 SQSDAQ, per germline. J lost 5 bases, V lost 5 bases, and 3 bases had no gene match.

V and J are TRBV11-3 and TRBJ2-6, with D possibly being TRBD1 (6 bases). V lost 4 bases to trimming and J lost 0 bases, with 28 bases between them. Germline V gene sequence: CDR1 SGHNT, CDR2 YENEEA. The CDR3 is 22 amino acids. CDR3: CASSSDRPATIWTLSGANVLTF. The CDR3 DNA reads TGTGCCAGCAGCTCCGACAGGCCGGCCACGATTTGGACCCTCTCTGGGGCCAACGTCCTGACTTTC. The full variable domain, in which reference TRBV11-3 and TRBJ2-6 provide the parts outside the CDR3, is EAGVVQSPRYKIIEKKQPVAFWCNPISGHNTLYWYLQNLGQGPELLIRYENEEAVDDSQLPKDRFSAERLKGVDSTLKIQPAELGDSAVYLCASSSDRPATIWTLSGANVLTFGAGSRLTVL.

This chain links TRBV27 with TRBJ1-6; D uncertain. This CDR3 comprises 15 residues. Per germline, CDR1 MNHEY and CDR2 SMNVEV (reference sequence). Trimming cost V 6 bases and J 4 bases, with 13 bases left between them. CDR3 sequence: CASSTVGGYNSPLHF. CDR3 nucleotide sequence: TGTGCCAGCAGCACCGTAGGAGGGTATAATTCACCCCTCCACTTT.

Written as DNA, the CDR3 is TGTGCCAGCAGCGGCGCCTATAATTCACCCCTCCACTTT. Amino acid sequence: CASSGAYNSPLHF. The J gene is TRBJ1-6, the V gene TRBV3-1; D is unresolved. The CDR3 totals 13 residues. Germline CDR1 is LGHDT and CDR2 is YNNKEL (reference sequence). V was cut by 5 bases and J by 2 bases, with 4 bases left in between.

The chain recombines TRBV13 with TRBJ2-5; 9 bases map to TRBD1. The CDR3 covers 15 residues. Germline V CDR1 and CDR2: PRHDT, FYEKMQ (reference sequence). V lost 4 bases, J lost 1 base, and 4 bases stayed unmatched. The chain's CDR3 is CASSSDRGPQETQYF. In nucleotides, the CDR3 is TGTGCCAGCAGCTCGGACAGGGGACCCCAAGAGACCCAGTACTTC.

The genes are TRBV2 and TRBJ2-5; D unclear. The V end was cut by 3 bases, the J end by 4 bases, with 15 bases between. The CDR3 is 15 residues long. Germline V lookup: CDR1 SNHLY, CDR2 FYNNEI. CDR3 sequence: CASSEVLGQPETQYF. The DNA for the CDR3 is TGTGCCAGCAGTGAGGTGCTCGGCCAGCCAGAGACCCAGTACTTC.

V gene TRBV6-2 or TRBV6-3 combines with J gene TRBJ1-6; 7 bases agree with TRBD1. The CDR3 runs to 15 residues. V lost 5 bases and J lost 6; bases outside the gene matches: 7. The germline gives CDR1 MNHEY, CDR2 SVGEGT. The CDR3 spells CASSPRDSSNSPLHF. The CDR3 nucleotides read TGTGCCAGCAGTCCACGGGACAGCTCTAATTCACCCCTCCACTTT.

The sample holds a few counts of this clonotype. The chain is built from TRBV6-2 or TRBV6-3 and TRBJ2-5; no clear D. The CDR3 runs 13 residues. Trimming removed 5 bases at V and 0 bases at J, with 7 bases between. CDR1 is MNHEY and CDR2 is SVGEGT in the germline V gene. The CDR3 sequence: CASSEPYQETQYF. The CDR3 coding sequence is TGTGCCAGCAGTGAACCGTACCAAGAGACCCAGTACTTC.

This clonotype was recorded a few times. The rearrangement uses TRBV7-9 and TRBJ1-1, with D hard to call. The CDR3 consists of 10 residues. Germline V gives CDR1 SEHNR, CDR2 FQNEAQ (reference sequence). V lost 2 bases and J 11 bases, leaving 6 bases between the germline ends. Here the CDR3 reads CASSLLQAFF. In nucleotides, the CDR3 is TGTGCCAGCAGCTTACTCCAGGCTTTCTTT.

This clonotype was detected ten times or more. The genes are TRBV7-9 and TRBJ1-2; tentatively, D is TRBD1 (6 bases). CDR1 and CDR2 from the germline V gene are SEHNR and FQNEAQ (reference sequence). Trimming pared 3 bases from V and 4 bases from J, leaving 9 bases between. The CDR3 is made up of 13 amino acids. As DNA, the CDR3 is TGTGCCAGCAGCTTTACGGACAGCTATGGCTACACCTTC. It yields the protein CASSFTDSYGYTF.

V gene TRBV11-2 combines with J gene TRBJ2-1; no clear D gene. CDR1 is SGHAT, CDR2 FQNNGV, per germline. CDR3 length: 15 amino acids. Trimming took 5 bases from V and 0 from J, leaving 11 bases between them. The CDR3 reads CASSHRTSSYNEQFF. Here the CDR3 DNA reads TGTGCCAGCAGCCACAGAACGAGCTCCTACAATGAGCAGTTCTTC.

This clonotype was seen a few times. CDR3 DNA sequence: TGTGCCAGCCTCGGGGGCTGGACTGAAGCTTTCTTT. Translating gives CASLGGWTEAFF. The V and J genes are TRBV2 and TRBJ1-1, with TRBD1 as a possible D gene (6 bases). Germline V gives CDR1 SNHLY, CDR2 FYNNEI. CDR3 size: 12 residues. With 8 bases removed from V and 5 bases from J, the gap between germline ends came to 12 bases.

A few counts support this clonotype. The chain combines TRBV6-2 or TRBV6-3 with TRBJ2-3; D gene ambiguous. V was shortened by 2 bases and J by 5 bases, with 2 bases between the two germline ends. The CDR3 consists of 11 residues. Germline assignment: CDR1 MNHEY and CDR2 SVGEGT. The CDR3 DNA is TGTGCCAGCAGTTACCTAGATACGCAGTATTTT. Translating it yields CASSYLDTQYF.

This clonotype was seen a handful of times. The chain joins TRBV7-3 to TRBJ2-1, with D perhaps assigned TRBD1 or TRBD2 (5 bases each). The CDR3 loop spans 15 amino acids. The V end lost 4 bases, the J end lost 4 bases, and 14 bases lay between the germline ends. Germline V gene sequence: CDR1 SGHTA, CDR2 FQGTGA. This CDR3 is CASSCGRGPYNEQFF. The CDR3 DNA sequence: TGTGCCAGCAGCTGCGGACGGGGCCCGTACAATGAGCAGTTCTTC.

In its sample, this clonotype was seen a few times. DNA for the CDR3: TGCAGTGCTAGAGATCCTCGACCAGCTAACTATGGCTACACCTTC. Residues: CSARDPRPANYGYTF. The chain recombines TRBV20-1 with TRBJ1-2; D gene uncertain. The germline V gene has CDR1 DFQATT and CDR2 SNEGSKA (reference sequence). V lost 0 bases and J lost 0, with 11 bases in between. The CDR3 has 15 residues.

This rearrangement joins TRBV7-6 to TRBJ1-1, with 7 bases identical to TRBD1. This CDR3 contains 15 residues. Germline assignment: CDR1 SGHVS and CDR2 FNYEAQ. V shed 3 bases and J 0 bases; nucleotides not matched to a gene: 4. The CDR3 coding sequence is TGTGCCAGCAGCTTTCCTGACAGGGTGAACACTGAAGCTTTCTTT. It yields the protein CASSFPDRVNTEAFF. Filled out from reference TRBV7-6 and TRBJ1-1, the complete variable domain reads GAGVSQSPRYKVTKRGQDVALRCDPISGHVSLYWYRQALGQGPEFLTYFNYEAQQDKSGLPNDRFSAERPEGSISTLTIQRTEQRDSAMYRCASSFPDRVNTEAFFGQGTRLTVV.

This clonotype was detected ten times or more. The genes are TRBV7-8 and TRBJ2-1; 9 bases are shared with TRBD1. Germline lookup yields CDR1 SGHVS and CDR2 FQNEAQ. V lost 3 bases and J lost 7; bases outside the gene matches: 4. This CDR3 has 14 amino acids. The CDR3 coding sequence is TGTGCCAGCAGCTTCCCCGACAGGGGGAATGAGCAGTTCTTC. As protein: CASSFPDRGNEQFF.

To note about this clonotype: At one end the junction does not follow the germline gene, possibly because of a read error. This rearrangement joins TRBV7-4 to TRBJ1-1; a possible D gene is TRBD1 (5 bases). This CDR3 region has 13 residues. CDR1 and CDR2 (germline): SGHVT, SQSDAQ. The CDR3 coding sequence is TGTGCCAGCAGCCTTACCAGCGGGACTGATGCTTTCTTT. It specifies CASSLTSGTDAFF.

This clonotype was seen ten or more times. The chain carries TRBV7-8 and TRBJ1-4; D is unresolved. CDR1 and CDR2 from the germline V gene are SGHVS and FQNEAQ. This CDR3 region has 15 residues. V gave up 5 bases and J gave up 0 bases, with 10 bases separating them. The CDR3 sequence: CASSLRGPTNEKLFF. The CDR3 DNA reads as TGTGCCAGCAGCCTCCGCGGACCAACTAATGAAAAACTGTTTTTT. Full variable domain (outside the CDR3, taken from reference TRBV7-8 and TRBJ1-4): GAGVSQSPRYKVAKRGQDVALRCDPISGHVSLFWYQQALGQGPEFLTYFQNEAQLDKSGLPSDRFFAERPEGSVSTLKIQRTQQEDSAVYLCASSLRGPTNEKLFFGSGTQLSVL.

This clonotype was seen ten or more times. The chain has TRBV11-2 and TRBJ2-5; 9 bases map to TRBD2. Germline V gene data show CDR1 as SGHAT and CDR2 as FQNNGV. The CDR3 length is 16 residues. V lost 2 bases and J lost 5; bases outside the gene matches: 9. CDR3 bases: TGTGCCAGCAGCTTAAAGCTGCGGGGGGGCCTGGAGACCCAGTACTTC. This translates into CASSLKLRGGLETQYF.

This clonotype was counted between two and nine times. The chain has TRBV2 and TRBJ2-1; 10 bases match TRBD2. V lost 6 bases and J lost 4; bases outside the gene matches: 6. The CDR3 spans 15 residues. Germline CDR1 is SNHLY and CDR2 is FYNNEI. The CDR3 spells CASRSGGARYNEQFF. The CDR3 DNA reads as TGTGCCAGCAGAAGCGGGGGGGCCAGATACAATGAGCAGTTCTTC.